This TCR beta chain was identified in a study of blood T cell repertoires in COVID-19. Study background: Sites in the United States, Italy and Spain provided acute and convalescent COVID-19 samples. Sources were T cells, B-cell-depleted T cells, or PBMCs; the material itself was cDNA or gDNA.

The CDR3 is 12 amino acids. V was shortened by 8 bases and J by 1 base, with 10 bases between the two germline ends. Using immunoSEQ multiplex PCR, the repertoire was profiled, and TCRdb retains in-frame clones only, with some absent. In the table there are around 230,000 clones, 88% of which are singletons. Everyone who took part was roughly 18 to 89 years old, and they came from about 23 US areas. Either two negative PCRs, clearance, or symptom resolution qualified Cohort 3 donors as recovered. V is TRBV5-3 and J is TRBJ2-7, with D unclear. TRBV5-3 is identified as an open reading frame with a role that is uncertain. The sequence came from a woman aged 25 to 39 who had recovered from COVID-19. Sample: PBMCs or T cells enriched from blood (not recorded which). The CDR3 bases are TGTGCCAGGGAACTATATTCCTACGAGCAGTACTTC. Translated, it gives CARELYSYEQYF.